A selection of T cell receptor beta chains follows, all from one sample in a study of blood T cell repertoires in COVID-19. Sequencing used immunoSEQ multiplex PCR; TCRdb keeps in-frame clones, though not all of them. This sample carries 200,000 or so clones, over 70% of them seen once, and the ten largest clones take about 18%. Sequenced sample: peripheral blood. The receptors were sampled from a man between 60 and 75 years old with active or convalescent COVID-19. Each CDR3 is given with its conserved first and last residue. The D gene is left open where the match is weak. Size is stated for part of the rows, as once, few or many counts, or as a class when the clone is expanded.

>-|TRBJ2-1|TRBV21-1|-
TGTGCCACTTCAGGAGGACTAGCGGGAGTTTGGGGGCCCTACAATGAGCAGTTCTTC
CATSGGLAGVWGPYNEQFF
>TRBD2|TRBJ2-2|TRBV6-5|once
TGTGCCAGCAAGCTAGCGGGAGGAAAATCCGGGGAGCTGTTTTTT
CASKLAGGKSGELFF
>TRBD2|TRBJ2-3|TRBV5-1|-
TGCGCCAGCAGCGCAACGACTAGCGGGAGTGATACGCAGTATTTT
CASSATTSGSDTQYF
>-|TRBJ1-2|TRBV3-1/TRBV3-2|-
TGTGCCAGCAGCCAAGATTTTTTTCTAGGCTACACCTTC
CASSQDFFLGYTF
>TRBD1|TRBJ2-1|TRBV10-3|few
TGTGCCATCAGTGATAGATTGGCAGGGGGAGAGGGAGAGCAGTTCTTC
CAISDRLAGGEGEQFF
>TRBD1|TRBJ2-7|TRBV7-2|-
TGTGCCAGCAGCAAGGACAGGGGGCTGCGCGAGCAGTACTTC
CASSKDRGLREQYF
>-|TRBJ2-5|TRBV2|-
TGTGCCAGCAGTGAAATGGGGGGAGGAGGCCAAGAGACCCAGTACTTC
CASSEMGGGGQETQYF
>TRBD1|TRBJ1-5|TRBV2|-
TGTGCCAGCAGAGGGACAGGGGAACAGCCCCAGCATTTT
CASRGTGEQPQHF
>TRBD1|TRBJ2-7|TRBV27|-
TGTGCCAGCGGGCGGACAGGGAGCTACGAGCAGTACTTC
CASGRTGSYEQYF
>TRBD1|TRBJ2-5|TRBV2|-
TGTGCCAGCAGTGAATTCCCCGGGACAGACCAAGAGACCCAGTACTTC
CASSEFPGTDQETQYF
>-|TRBJ1-3|TRBV28|few
TGTGCCAGCAGTTTATCGGCTGGGAGGGGTAACTCTGGAAACACCATATATTTT
CASSLSAGRGNSGNTIYF
>TRBD2|TRBJ2-2|TRBV19|-
TGTGCCAGTACCCTGAGGGCACGACTAGCGCCTAACACCGGGGAGCTGTTTTTT
CASTLRARLAPNTGELFF
>-|TRBJ2-7|TRBV6-5|-
TGTGCCAGCAGACAACAGGAAATCTACGAGCAGTACTTC
CASRQQEIYEQYF
>TRBD1|TRBJ1-1|TRBV7-9|-
TGTGCCAGCAGCCGACAGGGGCACACTGAAGCTTTCTTT
CASSRQGHTEAFF
>TRBD2|TRBJ2-7|TRBV7-8|-
TGTGCCAGCAGCTTAGTAGGGACTAGCGTCTACGAGCAGTACTTC
CASSLVGTSVYEQYF
>TRBD1|TRBJ1-4|TRBV7-2|-
TGTGCCAGCAGCCAAGGGGGCACTAATGAAAAACTGTTTTTT
CASSQGGTNEKLFF
>TRBD1|TRBJ2-2|TRBV9|-
TGTGCCAGCAGCTCCTACGCAGGGGGAAACACCGGGGAGCTGTTTTTT
CASSSYAGGNTGELFF
>TRBD1|TRBJ1-2|TRBV5-6|-
TGTGCCAGCAGCTTGGAGACAGGGGTAACGGTCGGCGGCTACACCTTC
CASSLETGVTVGGYTF
>-|TRBJ1-1|TRBV7-9|-
TGTGCCAGCAGCTCCGTAAGGGGCACTGAAGCTTTCTTT
CASSSVRGTEAFF
>-|TRBJ1-1|TRBV4-3|-
TGCGCCAGCAGCCAAGAGGTCGGGGGGCGCGTAGGAACTGAAGCTTTCTTT
CASSQEVGGRVGTEAFF
>TRBD2|TRBJ2-1|TRBV28|-
TGTGCCAGCATACCCGCGGAACTAGCGGCCTCCTACAATGAGCAGTTCTTC
CASIPAELAASYNEQFF
>-|TRBJ1-2|TRBV19|-
TGTGCCAGTAGTATTCAGGGAATTAATGGCTACACCTTC
CASSIQGINGYTF
>-|TRBJ1-2|TRBV7-8|-
TGTGCCAGCAGCGACGGACTTAACTATGGCTACACCTTC
CASSDGLNYGYTF
>TRBD2|TRBJ2-7|TRBV19|once
TGTGCCAGTACCTCTAGCGGGAGAACGGGGGAGCAGTACTTC
CASTSSGRTGEQYF
>-|TRBJ1-5|TRBV21-1|few
TGTGCCAGCAGCAAAGGACGAGAACAGGGGAACAATCAGCCCCAGCATTTT
CASSKGREQGNNQPQHF
>TRBD2|TRBJ2-4|TRBV29-1|-
TGCAGCGCCTCCCCCGGGACTAGCGATTACATTCAGTACTTC
CSASPGTSDYIQYF
>-|TRBJ1-1|TRBV7-2|-
TGTGCCAGCAGCCCGAACCCAAGGGGGGGGGTAGGAGCTTTCTTT
CASSPNPRGGVGAFF
>TRBD1|TRBJ2-3|TRBV10-3|-
TGTGCCATCAGTGAGGACAGGGGTGGGTCAGATACGCAGTATTTT
CAISEDRGGSDTQYF
>TRBD1|TRBJ2-3|TRBV19|once
TGTGCCAGTAGTGCCAGCCCGGGACAGGGTTTTATCTTT
CASSASPGQGFIF
>TRBD1|TRBJ1-1|TRBV28|-
TGTGCCAGCAGTCCCCTGAGGACAGGGGACACTGAAGCTTTCTTT
CASSPLRTGDTEAFF
>-|TRBJ2-7|TRBV7-2|once
TGTGCCAGCAGCCAACTATCCTACGAGCAGTACTTC
CASSQLSYEQYF
>TRBD2|TRBJ2-7|TRBV3-1/TRBV3-2|-
TGTGCCAGCAGCCAAGGGCGGACTAGCGGAAACGAGCAGTACTTC
CASSQGRTSGNEQYF
>TRBD1|TRBJ1-2|TRBV4-2|-
TGTGCCAGCAGCCACCGGACAGGGCCGAACTATGGCTACACCTTC
CASSHRTGPNYGYTF
>TRBD1|TRBJ2-1|TRBV6-5|-
TGTGCCAGCATTTTACAGGGGGCTAATGAGCAGTTCTTC
CASILQGANEQFF
>-|TRBJ1-3|TRBV28|-
TGTGCCAGCCACGACAGGCAACGAAACACCATATATTTT
CASHDRQRNTIYF
>-|TRBJ2-3|TRBV28|-
TGTGCCACGGAGGGGAATGCAGATACGCAGTATTTT
CATEGNADTQYF
>-|TRBJ1-5|TRBV29-1|few
TGCAGCGTTGGACAGACTAATCAGCCCCAGCATTTT
CSVGQTNQPQHF
>-|TRBJ2-1|TRBV7-3|-
TGTGCCAGCAGCTTAAATTTGCAGGGCGGGCAGTTCTTC
CASSLNLQGGQFF
>TRBD1|TRBJ1-2|TRBV27|-
TGTGCCAGCAGTCTATCGACAGGGTTGAGCTACACCTTC
CASSLSTGLSYTF
>-|TRBJ1-4|TRBV6-5|-
TGTGCCAGCAACCGAGGAGGTAATGAAAAACTGTTTTTT
CASNRGGNEKLFF
>TRBD2|TRBJ2-7|TRBV5-1|-
TGCGCCAGCAGCTTGGGGGAGGGCCCCTACGAGCAGTACTTC
CASSLGEGPYEQYF
>TRBD2|TRBJ2-1|TRBV7-2|-
TGTGCCAGCAGGTTTAGCGGGACGAGCTCCTACAATGAGCAGTTCTTC
CASRFSGTSSYNEQFF
>TRBD1|TRBJ2-1|TRBV6-5|-
TGTGCCAGCAGCTTGACAGGGACGGCGAAAAGCAAACTCTTC
CASSLTGTAKSKLF
>-|TRBJ2-7|TRBV5-6|-
TGTGCCAGCAGCTTCTCAGGGGATTTCTACGAGCAGTACTTC
CASSFSGDFYEQYF
>-|TRBJ1-6|TRBV28|-
TGTGCCAGCAGTTTTCTACGGGTTAATGGACTGAATTCACCCCTCCACTTT
CASSFLRVNGLNSPLHF
>-|TRBJ1-4|TRBV5-4|many
TGTGCCAGCAGCTTGGGAGGGATTGGTGAAAAACTGTTTTTT
CASSLGGIGEKLFF
>-|TRBJ2-3|TRBV5-1|-
TGCGCCAGCAGCTTGGGGTCTAGTGGCGATACGCAGTATTTT
CASSLGSSGDTQYF
>TRBD2|TRBJ2-3|TRBV7-6|-
TGTGCCAGCAGCACCAGACTAGCGGGAGGGTGGGATACGCAGTATTTT
CASSTRLAGGWDTQYF
>-|TRBJ2-2|TRBV7-8|few
TGTGCCAGCAGCTTAGCCAACCACTACACCGGGGAGCTGTTTTTT
CASSLANHYTGELFF
>TRBD2|TRBJ2-3|TRBV5-1|-
TGCGCCAGCTCATCTACCGGGACTAGCGGCCTGGTGGGTACAGATACGCAGTATTTT
CASSSTGTSGLVGTDTQYF
>TRBD1|TRBJ2-5|TRBV5-1|-
TGCGCCAGCAGCTCCACGACAGGGGAAGAGACCCAGTACTTC
CASSSTTGEETQYF
>-|TRBJ1-1|TRBV7-3|-
TGTGCCAGCAGCTACTCGGGGGGCAGGGAAGCTTTCTTT
CASSYSGGREAFF
>TRBD1|TRBJ2-7|TRBV7-9|-
TGTGCCAGCAGCTCAAAAACAGGGGTATCCTACGAGCAGTACTTC
CASSSKTGVSYEQYF
>TRBD1|TRBJ1-1|TRBV18|-
TGTGCCAGCTCAGACGTACAGGGGGTTAGCACTGAAGCTTTCTTT
CASSDVQGVSTEAFF
>TRBD1|TRBJ2-7|TRBV6-5|-
TGTGCCAGCAGTTATGGGATGGGACAGGGGTTATACGAGCAGTACTTC
CASSYGMGQGLYEQYF
>TRBD1|TRBJ2-2|TRBV29-1|-
TGCAGCGTACTTGGACAGGGTAGGACCGGGGAGCTGTTTTTT
CSVLGQGRTGELFF
>TRBD1|TRBJ1-1|TRBV27|-
TGTGCCAGCAGTCCAGGGGACAGCTTCATGAACACTGAAGCTTTCTTT
CASSPGDSFMNTEAFF
>-|TRBJ2-7|TRBV7-2|once
TGTGCCAGCAGCCCACGGGGGACTGAAGCCTACGAGCAGTACTTC
CASSPRGTEAYEQYF
>TRBD2|TRBJ2-7|TRBV2|-
TGTGCCAGCAGTCGGGGGGTAGCGGGAGTATTACCGTACGAGCAGTACTTC
CASSRGVAGVLPYEQYF
>-|TRBJ2-3|TRBV6-6|-
TGTGCCAGCAGTTACAAGACAGTTACAGATACGCAGTATTTT
CASSYKTVTDTQYF